What follows are 20 T cell receptor beta chains derived from one specimen sequenced in a study of control samples from healthy donors and cancer patients. Using immunoSEQ multiplex PCR, the repertoire was profiled, and TCRdb retains in-frame clones only, with some absent. The sample contains tens of thousands of clones, just over 70% of which appear only once. The specimen sequenced was formalin-fixed, paraffin-embedded tissue. Every receptor here comes from a male donor with melanoma.

The chain has TRBV6-1 and TRBJ2-4; TRBD2 might be the D (5 bases). Germline CDR1 and CDR2: MNHNS and SASEGT. CDR3 size: 19 residues. V was clipped by 4 bases and J by 0 bases, with 22 bases between them. The CDR3 sequence is CASSVHSPWTALAKNIQYF. The DNA for the CDR3 is TGTGCCAGCAGTGTTCACAGCCCCTGGACTGCTTTAGCCAAAAACATTCAGTACTTC.

The chain is built from TRBV18 and TRBJ2-7; TRBD2 matches at 11 bases. This CDR3 contains 17 residues. Germline V CDR1 and CDR2: KGHSH, LQKENI. Trimming removed 1 base from V and 1 base from J; junction bases left unmatched: 6. DNA of the CDR3: TGTGCCAGCTCACCACAAACACTAGCGGGAGTGTCCTACGAGCAGTACTTC. It is translated as CASSPQTLAGVSYEQYF.

In this sample, this clone turned up many times. J is TRBJ2-1 and V is TRBV5-8; no clear D. Trimming shortened V by 4 bases and J by 4 bases, and 9 bases separated the two germline ends. Per the germline V gene, CDR1 is SGHTS and CDR2 is YDEGEE. The CDR3 loop spans 13 amino acids. DNA of the CDR3: TGTGCCAGCAGCCCGACCAATTACAATGAGCAGTTCTTC. This gives the protein CASSPTNYNEQFF.

The gene calls are TRBV7-6 and TRBJ2-7; 13 positions match TRBD2. The CDR3 is 18 amino acids. V gave up 5 bases and J gave up 7 bases; unmatched junction bases: 17. From germline, CDR1 is SGHVS and CDR2 FNYEAQ. The CDR3 region has the DNA TGTGCCAGCAGCCCCAACCCTCGACTAGCGGGAGGCGCATGGGAGCAGTACTTC. Amino acid sequence: CASSPNPRLAGGAWEQYF. The full variable domain, rest sourced from reference TRBV7-6 and TRBJ2-7, is GAGVSQSPRYKVTKRGQDVALRCDPISGHVSLYWYRQALGQGPEFLTYFNYEAQQDKSGLPNDRFSAERPEGSISTLTIQRTEQRDSAMYRCASSPNPRLAGGAWEQYFGPGTRLTVT.

The genes are TRBV27 and TRBJ2-1; 11 nucleotides agree with TRBD1. With 2 bases clipped from V and 9 bases from J, the junction kept 9 bases outside the gene matches. The CDR3 contains 16 residues. Germline values: CDR1 MNHEY, CDR2 SMNVEV (reference sequence). CDR3 loop: CASSLVFGQGAFEQFF. The CDR3 nucleotides read TGTGCCAGCAGTTTAGTGTTTGGACAGGGGGCGTTTGAGCAGTTCTTC.

The V call is TRBV28, the J call TRBJ1-1; D might be TRBD1 (5 bases). V lost 11 bases and J lost 6, with 16 bases in between. Germline assignment: CDR1 MDHEN and CDR2 SYDVKM. The CDR3 runs 12 residues. CDR3 in amino acids: CAVRDYVSEAFF. CDR3 nucleotide sequence: TGTGCCGTAAGGGACTATGTTTCTGAAGCTTTCTTT.

CDR3 amino acids: CASSQPSRRRYEQYF. As DNA, the CDR3 is TGTGCCAGCAGCCAGCCCTCCCGACGACGGTACGAGCAGTACTTC. V gene TRBV14 combines with J gene TRBJ2-7; D unresolved. This CDR3 has 15 residues. V gave up 3 bases and J gave up 4 bases, with 16 bases separating them. The germline gives CDR1 SGHDN, CDR2 FVKESK.

The chain has TRBV10-2 and TRBJ2-2; 14 positions agree with TRBD2. The V and J ends lost 3 bases and 7 bases, in that order; junction bases with no gene match: 4. The CDR3 sequence is 16 residues long. Germline V CDR1 and CDR2: WSHSY, SAAADI. The CDR3 bases are TGCGCCAGCAGTGATCGACTAGCGGGAGGGAGCGGGGAGCTGTTTTTT. Amino acids: CASSDRLAGGSGELFF.

The chain carries TRBV18 and TRBJ2-1; 12 bases line up with TRBD2. CDR3 length: 15 residues. V lost 4 bases to trimming and J lost 5 bases; unmatched junction nucleotides: 3. Germline CDR1 is KGHSH and CDR2 is LQKENI. This chain's CDR3 is CASSRRTSGDNEQFF. The CDR3 DNA reads TGTGCCAGCTCACGACGGACTAGCGGGGACAATGAGCAGTTCTTC.

This chain uses TRBV2 with TRBJ2-1; 8 bases agree with TRBD2. The CDR3 covers 15 residues. With V trimmed by 10 bases and J by 6 bases, 14 bases remained unmatched. The germline V gene has CDR1 SNHLY and CDR2 FYNNEI. The CDR3 nucleotides read TGTGCCACCGACAACCCGAGCGGGAGAGGCAATGAGCAGTTCTTC. This translates into CATDNPSGRGNEQFF.

V is TRBV28 and J is TRBJ1-5; perhaps TRBD1 as D (5 bases). The CDR3 runs to 14 residues. Germline CDR1 reads MDHEN; CDR2 reads SYDVKM. Trimming left V 3 bases short and J 0 bases short, with 6 bases between. For the CDR3, the DNA is TGTGCCAGCAGTTTGGGGCGTAGCAATCAGCCCCAGCATTTT. Amino acids: CASSLGRSNQPQHF. Looking up the rest from reference TRBV28 and TRBJ1-5 gives the full variable domain: DVKVTQSSRYLVKRTGEKVFLECVQDMDHENMFWYRQDPGLGLRLIYFSYDVKMKEKGDIPEGYSVSREKKERFSLILESASTNQTSMYLCASSLGRSNQPQHFGDGTRLSIL.

V usage is TRBV19 and J usage is TRBJ2-5, with TRBD2 matching 7 bases. Unmatched junction bases numbered 4, after V lost 3 bases and J lost 6 bases. Germline lookup yields CDR1 LNHDA and CDR2 SQIVND (reference sequence). The CDR3 loop spans 13 amino acids. The CDR3 loop reads CASSIGLGKTQYF. DNA for the CDR3: TGTGCCAGTAGTATCGGACTAGGGAAGACCCAGTACTTC.

This clone was counted only a few times. This rearrangement joins TRBV7-9 to TRBJ1-6; 9 bases are shared with TRBD1. In germline, CDR1 is SEHNR, CDR2 FQNEAQ (reference sequence). With 5 bases clipped from V and 7 bases from J, the junction kept 6 bases outside the gene matches. This CDR3 has 15 residues. CDR3 sequence reads: CASSPGDRENSPLHF. CDR3 DNA: TGTGCCAGCAGCCCGGGGGACAGGGAGAATTCACCCCTCCACTTT. Using reference TRBV7-9 and TRBJ1-6 for the parts outside the CDR3, the full variable domain is DTGVSQNPRHKITKRGQNVTFRCDPISEHNRLYWYRQTLGQGPEFLTYFQNEAQLEKSRLLSDRFSAERPKGSFSTLEIQRTEQGDSAMYLCASSPGDRENSPLHFGNGTRLTVT.

This clone came up many times. The rearrangement uses TRBV6-5 and TRBJ1-2; perhaps TRBD1 as D (5 bases). This CDR3 region has 15 residues. Trimming shortened V by 6 bases and J by 4 bases, and 18 bases separated the two germline ends. Germline V gene sequence: CDR1 MNHEY, CDR2 SVGAGI. The chain's CDR3 is CASSPQVPPFYGYTF. CDR3 nucleotide sequence: TGTGCCAGCAGCCCACAGGTCCCACCCTTCTATGGCTACACCTTC.

This chain links TRBV11-3 with TRBJ2-1; the match to TRBD2 covers 9 bases. This CDR3 spans 15 amino acids. Germline CDR1 and CDR2: SGHNT and YENEEA. Losses at the gene ends were 1 base for V and 7 bases for J; bases not matched to a gene: 5. Here the CDR3 reads CASSLGLAASNEQFF. The CDR3 region has the DNA TGTGCCAGCAGCTTAGGACTAGCGGCCAGTAATGAGCAGTTCTTC.

V and J are TRBV7-3 and TRBJ2-7, with 8 positions matching TRBD1. The length of the CDR3 is 13 residues. CDR1 SGHTA and CDR2 FQGTGA come from the germline V gene. With V trimmed by 6 bases and J by 7 bases, 8 bases remained unmatched. CDR3 bases: TGTGCCAGCAGTCCGCAGGGGGCGAGGGAGCAGTACTTC. This translates into CASSPQGAREQYF.

This clone occurred a few times. J is TRBJ1-2 and V is TRBV9, with TRBD1 as a possible D gene (6 bases). Germline V lookup: CDR1 SGDLS, CDR2 YYNGEE. V was cut by 5 bases and J by 8 bases, with 16 bases left in between. The CDR3 runs to 13 residues. In DNA, the CDR3 is TGTGCCAGCAGTCCAACAGGGTTACGAGGCTACACCTTC. Translation: CASSPTGLRGYTF. Combining the CDR3 with reference TRBV9 and TRBJ1-2 gives the whole variable domain DSGVTQTPKHLITATGQRVTLRCSPRSGDLSVYWYQQSLDQGLQFLIQYYNGEERAKGNILERFSAQQFPDLHSELNLSSLELGDSALYFCASSPTGLRGYTFGSGTRLTVV.

This clone was observed a handful of times. The chain employs TRBV7-9 and TRBJ1-2; D gene unclear. The CDR3 is 13 residues long. CDR1 and CDR2 from the germline V gene are SEHNR and FQNEAQ (reference sequence). Trimming took off 5 bases at V and 8 bases at J, with 15 bases between the two ends. The CDR3 DNA is TGTGCCAGCAGCCCTGATAGGTCGACGGGCTACACCTTC. This gives the protein CASSPDRSTGYTF.

J is TRBJ1-2 and V is TRBV9; D gene uncertain. V was clipped by 0 bases and J by 3 bases, with 6 bases between them. This CDR3 is built from 13 residues. Germline assignment: CDR1 SGDLS and CDR2 YYNGEE. Here the CDR3 reads CASSVGDDYGYTF. The CDR3 DNA reads TGTGCCAGCAGCGTAGGGGATGACTATGGCTACACCTTC. Full variable domain (missing parts from reference TRBV9 and TRBJ1-2): DSGVTQTPKHLITATGQRVTLRCSPRSGDLSVYWYQQSLDQGLQFLIQYYNGEERAKGNILERFSAQQFPDLHSELNLSSLELGDSALYFCASSVGDDYGYTFGSGTRLTVV.

This chain joins TRBV19 and TRBJ2-7; 9 bases map to TRBD1. The CDR3 has 15 amino acids. Trimming removed 4 bases from V and 8 bases from J; junction bases left unmatched: 12. In germline, CDR1 is LNHDA, CDR2 SQIVND (reference sequence). DNA of the CDR3: TGTGCCAGTAGTAGTAACAGGGGGCGAGGGTACAAGCAGTACTTC. This codes for CASSSNRGRGYKQYF.